Listed below are T cell receptor beta chains from one sample, sequenced in a study of early T cells in non-severe SARS-CoV-2 infection. TCRdb reprocessed the 5' RACE reads with MiXCR, giving one entry per CDR3 protein. The sample has some 35,000 distinct CDR3 sequences; under 8% are singletons. The source material was whole blood, sampled at baseline. Every receptor here comes from an adult who was a healthcare worker with PCR-confirmed SARS-CoV-2 infection or an uninfected control (not recorded which). Each CDR3 is given with its conserved first and last residue. D genes are given only for firm matches. Rows give clone size only sometimes, using once, few, many, or a class for an expanded clone.

abundance: -; v_gene: TRBV11-2; d_gene: -; j_gene: TRBJ2-3; CDR3nt: TGTGCCAGCAGCCCCCTTCGAGATACGCAGTATTTT; CDR3aa: CASSPLRDTQYF
abundance: many; v_gene: TRBV25-1; d_gene: -; j_gene: TRBJ1-6; CDR3nt: TGTGCCAGCGGAGGCTTTAGCGGCGGGAATTCACCCCTCCACTTT; CDR3aa: CASGGFSGGNSPLHF
abundance: -; v_gene: TRBV7-2; d_gene: TRBD2; j_gene: TRBJ2-3; CDR3nt: TGTGCCAGCAGCCTACCGACTAGCGGGTGGCCGCAGTATTTT; CDR3aa: CASSLPTSGWPQYF
abundance: -; v_gene: TRBV27; d_gene: -; j_gene: TRBJ1-2; CDR3nt: TGTGCCAGCAGTTTATCCCCTCAGGCAGCCACACTCTATGGCTACACCTTC; CDR3aa: CASSLSPQAATLYGYTF
abundance: few; v_gene: TRBV6-6; d_gene: -; j_gene: TRBJ2-3; CDR3nt: TGTGCCAGCAGTTACAAACCCTCCCCGGGCAGGAGGATTTTCGATACGCAGTATTTT; CDR3aa: CASSYKPSPGRRIFDTQYF
abundance: -; v_gene: TRBV7-2; d_gene: -; j_gene: TRBJ1-5; CDR3nt: TGTGCCAGCAGCTCCCGGACCGGGCAGCCCCAGCATTTT; CDR3aa: CASSSRTGQPQHF
abundance: many; v_gene: TRBV30; d_gene: TRBD2; j_gene: TRBJ2-3; CDR3nt: TGTGCCTGGAGCGTAGACGGGAGGAGCACAGATACGCAGTATTTT; CDR3aa: CAWSVDGRSTDTQYF
abundance: few; v_gene: TRBV9; d_gene: -; j_gene: TRBJ1-1; CDR3nt: TGTGCCAGCAGCGTAAGTGGAGGCAGGGACTCAGCTTTCTTT; CDR3aa: CASSVSGGRDSAFF
abundance: -; v_gene: TRBV12-3/TRBV12-4; d_gene: TRBD1; j_gene: TRBJ1-6; CDR3nt: TGTGCCAGCAGCCCTAGACAGGGAAATTCACCCCTCCACTTT; CDR3aa: CASSPRQGNSPLHF
abundance: -; v_gene: TRBV10-3; d_gene: TRBD2; j_gene: TRBJ2-7; CDR3nt: TGTGCCATCAGGTCCGCTAGCGGATCCTACGAGCAGTACTTC; CDR3aa: CAIRSASGSYEQYF
abundance: many; v_gene: TRBV14; d_gene: -; j_gene: TRBJ1-6; CDR3nt: TGTGCCAGCAGCCAACGACAGGCCGTAGACAATTCACCCCTCCACTTT; CDR3aa: CASSQRQAVDNSPLHF
abundance: many; v_gene: TRBV7-3; d_gene: -; j_gene: TRBJ2-7; CDR3nt: TGTGCCAGCAGCATGCCTCCGAGCTACGAGCAGTACTTC; CDR3aa: CASSMPPSYEQYF
abundance: many; v_gene: TRBV28; d_gene: -; j_gene: TRBJ1-1; CDR3nt: TGTGCCAGCCTCCAGTCGTGGGGCTCGAGGACTGAAGCTTTCTTT; CDR3aa: CASLQSWGSRTEAFF
abundance: few; v_gene: TRBV18; d_gene: -; j_gene: TRBJ2-5; CDR3nt: TGTGCCAGCTCGCGACTGTCACAAGAGACCCAGTACTTC; CDR3aa: CASSRLSQETQYF
abundance: many; v_gene: TRBV7-8; d_gene: -; j_gene: TRBJ2-1; CDR3nt: TGTGCCAGCAGCTTAAGGGAGGACTCCTACAATGAGCAGTTCTTC; CDR3aa: CASSLREDSYNEQFF
abundance: many; v_gene: TRBV6-1; d_gene: -; j_gene: TRBJ1-2; CDR3nt: TGTGCCAGCAAGATTAGGGGGGCAGGCTATGGCTACACCTTC; CDR3aa: CASKIRGAGYGYTF
abundance: few; v_gene: TRBV6-5; d_gene: -; j_gene: TRBJ1-2; CDR3nt: TGTGCCAGCAGTTACTCGTCTGGCAGCCCTCTAGGCTATGGCTACACCTTC; CDR3aa: CASSYSSGSPLGYGYTF
abundance: -; v_gene: TRBV4-1; d_gene: -; j_gene: TRBJ2-4; CDR3nt: TGCGCCAGCAGCCAAGACGGGACCCACATCAACATTCAGTACTTC; CDR3aa: CASSQDGTHINIQYF
abundance: few; v_gene: TRBV5-4; d_gene: TRBD2; j_gene: TRBJ2-3; CDR3nt: TGTGCCAGCAGCCCCCGGGGGGCAGATACGCAGTATTTT; CDR3aa: CASSPRGADTQYF
abundance: -; v_gene: TRBV15; d_gene: TRBD1; j_gene: TRBJ1-6; CDR3nt: TGTGCCACCAGCATCGGTCCGACGGGACAGCTAAATTCACCCCTCCACTTT; CDR3aa: CATSIGPTGQLNSPLHF
abundance: few; v_gene: TRBV27; d_gene: TRBD1; j_gene: TRBJ2-1; CDR3nt: TGTGCCAGCAGTAGGCAGGGGGACTACAATGAGCAGTTCTTC; CDR3aa: CASSRQGDYNEQFF
abundance: medium-sized; v_gene: TRBV10-2; d_gene: -; j_gene: TRBJ2-1; CDR3nt: TGCGCCAGCAGTGAGCGGGAGAGGTACAATGAGCAGTTCTTC; CDR3aa: CASSERERYNEQFF
abundance: many; v_gene: TRBV7-8; d_gene: -; j_gene: TRBJ2-2; CDR3nt: TGTGCCAGCAGCTTACCACTATACACCGGGGAGCTGTTTTTT; CDR3aa: CASSLPLYTGELFF
abundance: many; v_gene: TRBV29-1; d_gene: TRBD1; j_gene: TRBJ2-2; CDR3nt: TGCAGCGCTGGACAGGGGAACGGGGAGCTGTTTTTT; CDR3aa: CSAGQGNGELFF
abundance: -; v_gene: TRBV5-1; d_gene: -; j_gene: TRBJ2-2; CDR3nt: TGCGCCAGCAGCAGGGAGTGGGACACCGGGGAGCTGTTTTTT; CDR3aa: CASSREWDTGELFF